This T cell receptor beta chain emerged from a study of blood T cells in healthy people across ages. The CDR3 has 13 amino acids. Germline CDR1 SGHAT, CDR2 FQNNGV. With 1 base removed from V and 8 bases from J, the gap between germline ends came to 11 bases. Note on this clonotype: What it binds is not known.

The second PCR ran about 7 to 12 cycles with a sample-barcoded 5' primer and J-beta primers. Each cDNA molecule carried a tag from a template-switch adaptor that contained 12 random nucleotides. TCRdb independently ran MiXCR on the 5' RACE reads; one entry per CDR3 protein. The sample lists over 950,000 distinct CDR3 sequences, roughly two fifths occurring once. Caucasian, healthy and from Russia, the donors were aged between roughly 6 and 100. General observations from the study: When set beside aged donors, long-lived donors presented more naive CD4+ cells and higher diversity.

This receptor was identified in a young man in good health. This sequence joins TRBV11-2 and TRBJ1-2; D gene unclear. Input material: blood. The CDR3 nucleotides read TGTGCCAGCAGCTTAGGTTCGGGCGAAGGCTACACCTTC. It translates to CASSLGSGEGYTF.